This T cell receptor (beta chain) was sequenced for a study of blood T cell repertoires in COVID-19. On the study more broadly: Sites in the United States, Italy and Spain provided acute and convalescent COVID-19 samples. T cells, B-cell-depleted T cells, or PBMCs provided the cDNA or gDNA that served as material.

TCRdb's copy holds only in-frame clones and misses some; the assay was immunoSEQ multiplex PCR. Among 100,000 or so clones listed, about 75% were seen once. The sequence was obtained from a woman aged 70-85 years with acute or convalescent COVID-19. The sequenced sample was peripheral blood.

As DNA, the CDR3 is TGTGCCAGCAGCTTGGGGGGGACAGGGAACAGGAATGGCTACACCTTC. Translated, it gives CASSLGGTGNRNGYTF. This chain links TRBV7-2 with TRBJ1-2; 9 bases fit TRBD1. CDR3 length: 16 amino acids. V dropped 3 bases and J dropped 6; count of bases not matched to a gene: 11. Germline lookup yields CDR1 SGHTA and CDR2 FQGNSA. Using reference TRBV7-2 and TRBJ1-2 for the parts outside the CDR3, the full variable domain is GAGVSQSPSNKVTEKGKDVELRCDPISGHTALYWYRQSLGQGLEFLIYFQGNSAPDKSGLPSDRFSAERTGGSVSTLTIQRTQQEDSAVYLCASSLGGTGNRNGYTFGSGTRLTVV.